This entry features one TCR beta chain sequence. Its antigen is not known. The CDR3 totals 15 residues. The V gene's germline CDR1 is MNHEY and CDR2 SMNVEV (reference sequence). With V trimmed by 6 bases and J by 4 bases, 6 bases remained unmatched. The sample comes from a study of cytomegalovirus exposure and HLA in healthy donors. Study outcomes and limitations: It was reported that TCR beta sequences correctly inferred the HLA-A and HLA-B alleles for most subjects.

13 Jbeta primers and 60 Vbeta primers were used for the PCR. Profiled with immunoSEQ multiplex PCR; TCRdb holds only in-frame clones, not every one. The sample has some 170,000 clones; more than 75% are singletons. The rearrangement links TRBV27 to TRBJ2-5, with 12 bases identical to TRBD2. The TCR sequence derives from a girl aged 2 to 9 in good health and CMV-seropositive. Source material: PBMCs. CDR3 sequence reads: CASRELAGGGETQYF. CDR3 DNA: TGTGCCAGCAGGGAGCTAGCGGGAGGGGGAGAGACCCAGTACTTC.